The entry that follows covers one T cell receptor beta chain sequence. The V and J ends lost 4 bases and 8 bases, in that order; junction bases with no gene match: 13. The CDR3 is 17 amino acids. Germline loops: CDR1 KGHDR, CDR2 SFDVKD. These data are taken from a study of blood T cell repertoires in COVID-19. This table comes from immunoSEQ multiplex PCR, and its TCRdb copy is limited to in-frame clones, with some not included. The sample consists of 330,000 or so clones, around 90% of them appearing once. The source material was peripheral blood. The source is a woman aged 60-75 years with COVID-19, enrolled during active disease. The rearrangement uses TRBV24-1 and TRBJ2-1; 10 positions agree with TRBD1. The CDR3 here is CATSDRTGGVLMDEQFF. The CDR3 DNA follows: TGTGCCACCAGTGACCGGACAGGGGGTGTTCTTATGGATGAGCAGTTCTTC.